The source of this T cell receptor (beta chain) is a study of technical replicates of blood from a few donors. The protocol was immunoSEQ multiplex PCR, while the TCRdb copy is restricted to in-frame clones and leaves out a portion. The table lists 95,000 to 100,000 clones, approximately 96% of them singletons. The sample was T cells isolated from PBMCs. This TCR derives from a human donor in good health.

CDR3: CASSEERVDRLNEQFF. CDR3 bases: TGTGCCAGCAGTGAGGAGAGGGTTGATCGGCTAAATGAGCAGTTCTTC. The chain joins TRBV2 to TRBJ2-1, with a tentative D call TRBD2 (5 bases). The CDR3 is 16 residues long. CDR1 is SNHLY, CDR2 FYNNEI, per germline. Trimming pared 3 bases from V and 7 bases from J, leaving 19 bases between.